Listed below are T cell receptor beta chains from one sample, sequenced in a study of blood T cell repertoires in COVID-19. Using immunoSEQ multiplex PCR, the repertoire was profiled, and TCRdb retains in-frame clones only, with some absent. The sample consists of hundreds of thousands of clones, approximately 92% of them appearing once. Sequencing was done on a sample of PBMCs or T cells enriched from blood (not recorded which). The receptors were gathered from a young woman who had recovered from COVID-19. Each CDR3 is given with its conserved first and last residue. D genes are given only for firm matches. Not every row has a clone size; where given, it reads once, few, many or a size class.

j_call	v_call	d_call	clone_size	cdr3_nt	cdr3_aa
TRBJ1-1	TRBV12-3/TRBV12-4	TRBD1	-	TGTGCCAGCAGTGGGACAGGAAGGACTGAAGCTTTCTTT	CASSGTGRTEAFF
TRBJ2-7	TRBV28	TRBD1	-	TGTGCCAGCAGCCCTAGTCGGACAGGGGCCTACGAGCAGTACTTC	CASSPSRTGAYEQYF
TRBJ1-5	TRBV25-1	-	-	TGTGCCAGCAGTGCCCACTCCCCAGGAGGGCCCCAGCATTTT	CASSAHSPGGPQHF
TRBJ2-1	TRBV7-2	TRBD2	-	TGTGCCAGCAGCTTAGCCGGGACTAGTGGTAATGAGCAGTTCTTC	CASSLAGTSGNEQFF
TRBJ1-6	TRBV3-1/TRBV3-2	-	-	TGTGCCAGCAGACCCGGGGTTCCTACGCGTAATTCACCCCTCCACTTT	CASRPGVPTRNSPLHF
TRBJ2-1	TRBV9	-	-	TGTGCCAGCAGCGTAGTCGTTGGACAATACAATGAGCAGTTCTTC	CASSVVVGQYNEQFF
TRBJ2-2	TRBV2	TRBD1	-	TGTGCCGGCCGACAGGGCGGGGAGCTGTTTTTT	CAGRQGGELFF
TRBJ2-2	TRBV10-1	-	-	TGCGCCAGCAGCAAGCCTCCGAACACCGGGGAGCTGTTTTTT	CASSKPPNTGELFF
TRBJ1-2	TRBV29-1	-	-	TGCAGCGTTGTTCTCGTGGCTGGCTACACCTTC	CSVVLVAGYTF
TRBJ1-6	TRBV5-1	-	-	TGCGCCAGCAGCTTGAGGAGGGGAGGAAATTCACCCCTCCACTTT	CASSLRRGGNSPLHF
TRBJ2-1	TRBV11-2	-	-	TGTGCCAGCAATGAAAGGGGGGGCCCCTACAATGAGCAGTTCTTC	CASNERGGPYNEQFF
TRBJ2-2	TRBV24-1	-	-	TGTGCCACCAGTGGCGACGGGGACACCGGGGAGCTGTTTTTT	CATSGDGDTGELFF
TRBJ2-3	TRBV11-2	TRBD2	-	TGTGCCAGCAGCTGGGGGGGGAGTAGCACAGATACGCAGTATTTT	CASSWGGSSTDTQYF
TRBJ1-2	TRBV19	-	-	TGTGCCAGTACCAGGGAAAGCTATGGCTACACCTTC	CASTRESYGYTF
TRBJ1-5	TRBV10-3	TRBD1	once	TGTGCCATCAGTGAGTCCGGGACAGGGGGCGCTCAGCCCCAGCATTTT	CAISESGTGGAQPQHF
TRBJ1-1	TRBV6-6	-	-	TGTGCCAGCAGTTACTCGGTTACTCAGGGTAACACTGAAGCTTTCTTT	CASSYSVTQGNTEAFF
TRBJ1-1	TRBV2	-	-	TGTGCCAGTGAACAGGTTGTAAACACTGAAGCTTTCTTT	CASEQVVNTEAFF
TRBJ2-2	TRBV2	-	-	TGTGCCAGCAGGGGGAGACAAACCACCGGGGAGCTGTTTTTT	CASRGRQTTGELFF
TRBJ2-2	TRBV19	TRBD1	-	TGTGCCAGTAGTCTCAGGACAGGGCCGAACACCGGGGAGCTGTTTTTT	CASSLRTGPNTGELFF
TRBJ1-1	TRBV5-8	-	-	TGTGCCAGCAAGCTGGGCGTTAACCCGGTCGGCCCTGAAGCTTTCTTT	CASKLGVNPVGPEAFF
TRBJ1-2	TRBV30	-	-	TGTGCCTGGGTTAGAGCCTGGAGAGACTATGGCTACACCTTC	CAWVRAWRDYGYTF
TRBJ2-2	TRBV5-1	-	-	TGCGCCAGCAGCCCCCTGACTAGTCCTAACACCGGGGAGCTGTTTTTT	CASSPLTSPNTGELFF
TRBJ1-2	TRBV2	TRBD1	-	TGTGCCAGCAGCGACCAGGGGGGAGCTCGTCGTGGCTACACCTTC	CASSDQGGARRGYTF
TRBJ1-6	TRBV5-6	-	-	TGTGCCAGCAGCTTGGGACACTCGAATTCACCCCTCCACTTT	CASSLGHSNSPLHF
TRBJ2-5	TRBV7-9	-	once	TGTGCCAGCAGCTTCGGAGAGGGGGAAGAGACCCAGTACTTC	CASSFGEGEETQYF
TRBJ1-1	TRBV19	-	-	TGTGCCAGTAGTATAGATTCGGGGTTAGGCCGTGAAGCTTTCTTT	CASSIDSGLGREAFF
TRBJ2-2	TRBV10-1	-	-	TGCGCCAGCAGTGAGATCGGGGGTTCGAACACCGGGGAGCTGTTTTTT	CASSEIGGSNTGELFF
TRBJ1-5	TRBV9	TRBD1	-	TGTGCCAGCAGCGTAGGGGGGACAGGAGCTCAGCCCCAGCATTTT	CASSVGGTGAQPQHF